This TCR beta chain appears in the sequencing data of a study of blood T cell repertoires in COVID-19. Study-level information: COVID-19 samples from acute and convalescent phases originated in the United States, Italy and Spain. Sources were T cells, B-cell-depleted T cells, or PBMCs; the material itself was cDNA or gDNA.

Per the original methods: Cell counts per sample came from amplifying reference gene primers. Assay: immunoSEQ multiplex PCR; the TCRdb copy retains only in-frame clones and omits some. V and J calls and clone size are given by that table; D and trimming were obtained from the DNA. The table lists approximately 430,000 clones, approximately 90% of them singletons. This receptor was taken from a woman in her twenties or thirties with active or convalescent COVID-19. The sequencing sample was made of peripheral blood.

CDR3 loop: CASSQDATSTDTQYF. Written as DNA, the CDR3 is TGCGCCAGCAGCCAAGATGCGACAAGCACAGATACGCAGTATTTT. The chain uses TRBV4-1 and TRBJ2-3; D is unresolved. V gave up 0 bases and J gave up 0 bases, with 7 bases separating them. This CDR3 region has 15 residues. Per germline, CDR1 MGHRA and CDR2 YSYEKL.